This record concerns one T cell receptor (beta chain) sequence. Its antigen is as yet unknown. Library preparation followed earlier protocols using designated TCR primers. TCRdb analysed the PCR reads with MiXCR anew, one entry per CDR3 protein. The profile covers about 640,000 distinct CDR3 sequences, with 15% to 20% appearing a single time and roughly 0.83% taken by the ten largest. With 10%, 30% or 50% of RNA, 20,000 to 1,000,000 naive CD8 T cells were sequenced. Naive CD8 T cells were sorted, and the gate applied was CD8+CD4-CCR7+CD45RA+. CDR1 and CDR2 from the germline V gene are LNHDA and SQIVND (reference sequence). This CDR3 has 14 amino acids. V lost 3 bases to trimming and J lost 1 base, with 9 bases between them. These data are taken from a study of molecular identifiers for immune sequencing clone quantification. General study results and limits: Beyond 20 RNA copies, clones held over 97% of effector molecules, compared with under 1% in naive cells.

The sequence derives from a human donor in good health. Some libraries in this study had Jurkat cell RNA spiked in. J is TRBJ1-1 and V is TRBV19; D is unresolved. The sequenced sample was naive CD8+ T cells from blood, with Jurkat cell RNA spiked in. Subset given: FACS-sorted CD8+CD4-CCR7+CD45RA+ naive T cells. The CDR3 coding sequence is TGTGCCAGTAGTATCTCTAGTGCGAACACTGAAGCTTTCTTT. Protein sequence: CASSISSANTEAFF.